This T cell receptor (beta chain) emerged from a study of T cells in Graves' hyperthyroidism and ophthalmopathy. This clonotype has more than one count but fewer than ten. The antigen remains unidentified. Findings of the study overall: A model of 13 V-J pairs discriminated ophthalmopathy from stable hyperthyroidism.

Amplified TCR beta CDR3 regions came from RNA transcripts. The HTBI primer set served for first-round RT-PCR of the TCR CDR3. From the multiplex PCR reads, TCRdb called clonotypes with MiXCR, one entry per CDR3 protein. The sample has hundreds of thousands of distinct CDR3 sequences, more than 15% seen once. Germline V gene data show CDR1 as ENHRY and CDR2 as SYGVKD. Trimming took 4 bases from V and 8 from J, leaving 14 bases between them. The CDR3 length is 13 residues. The source of this sequence is a woman aged 40 to 55 with Graves' ophthalmopathy. The chain has TRBV10-3 and TRBJ1-2, with D unresolved. Input material: blood. CDR3 in amino acids: CAISGTLSGGYTF. CDR3 nucleotide sequence: TGTGCCATCAGTGGGACCTTATCGGGCGGCTACACCTTC.